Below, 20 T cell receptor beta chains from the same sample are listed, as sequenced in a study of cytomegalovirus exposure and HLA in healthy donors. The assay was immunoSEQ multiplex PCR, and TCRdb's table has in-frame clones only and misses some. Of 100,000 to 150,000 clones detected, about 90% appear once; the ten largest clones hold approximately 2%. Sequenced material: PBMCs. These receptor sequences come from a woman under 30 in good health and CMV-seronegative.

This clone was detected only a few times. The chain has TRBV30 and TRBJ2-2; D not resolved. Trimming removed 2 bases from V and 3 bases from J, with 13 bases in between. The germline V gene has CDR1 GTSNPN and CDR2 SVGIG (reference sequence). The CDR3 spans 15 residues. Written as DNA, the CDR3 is TGTGCCTGGAGTACTCCCAGCGAGGACACCGGGGAGCTGTTTTTT. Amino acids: CAWSTPSEDTGELFF.

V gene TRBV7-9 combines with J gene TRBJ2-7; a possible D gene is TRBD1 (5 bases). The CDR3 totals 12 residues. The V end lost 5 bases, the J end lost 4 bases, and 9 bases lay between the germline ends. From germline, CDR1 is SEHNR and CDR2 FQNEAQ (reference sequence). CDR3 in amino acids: CASSPTAYEQYF. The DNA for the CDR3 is TGTGCCAGCAGCCCGACAGCTTACGAGCAGTACTTC.

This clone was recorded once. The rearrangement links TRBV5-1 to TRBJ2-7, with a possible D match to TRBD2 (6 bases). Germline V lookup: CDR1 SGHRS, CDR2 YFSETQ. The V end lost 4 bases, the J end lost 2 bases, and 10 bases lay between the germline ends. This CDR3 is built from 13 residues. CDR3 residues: CASSVGGAYEQYF. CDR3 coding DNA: TGCGCCAGCAGCGTCGGCGGGGCCTACGAGCAGTACTTC.

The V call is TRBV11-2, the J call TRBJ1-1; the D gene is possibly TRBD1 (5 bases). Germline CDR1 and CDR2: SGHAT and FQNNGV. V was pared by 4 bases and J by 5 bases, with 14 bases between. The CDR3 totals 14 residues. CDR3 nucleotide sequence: TGTGCCAGCAGCTCAGGCGGGGGGGGTACTGAAGCTTTCTTT. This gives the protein CASSSGGGGTEAFF. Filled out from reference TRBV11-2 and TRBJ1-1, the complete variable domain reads EAGVAQSPRYKIIEKRQSVAFWCNPISGHATLYWYQQILGQGPKLLIQFQNNGVVDDSQLPKDRFSAERLKGVDSTLKIQPAKLEDSAVYLCASSSGGGGTEAFFGQGTRLTVV.

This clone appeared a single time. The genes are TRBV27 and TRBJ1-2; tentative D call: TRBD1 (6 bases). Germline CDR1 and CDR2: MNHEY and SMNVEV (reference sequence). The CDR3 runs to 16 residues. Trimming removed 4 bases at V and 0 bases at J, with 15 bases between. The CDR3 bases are TGTGCCAGCAGTTCCCATCCAGGGGCGTCTAACTATGGCTACACCTTC. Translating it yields CASSSHPGASNYGYTF.

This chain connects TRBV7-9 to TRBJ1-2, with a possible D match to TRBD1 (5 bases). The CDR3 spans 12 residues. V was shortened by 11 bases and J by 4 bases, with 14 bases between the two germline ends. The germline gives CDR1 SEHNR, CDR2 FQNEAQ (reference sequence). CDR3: CAGGENSYGYTF. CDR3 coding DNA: TGTGCCGGGGGGGAAAATAGCTATGGCTACACCTTC.

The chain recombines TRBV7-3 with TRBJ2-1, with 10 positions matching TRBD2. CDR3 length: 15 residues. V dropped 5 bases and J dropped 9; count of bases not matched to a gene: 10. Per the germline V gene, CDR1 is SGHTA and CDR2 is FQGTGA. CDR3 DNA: TGTGCCAGCAGCCCCCAAAAGCGGGGGGGCGCTGAGCAGTTCTTC. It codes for CASSPQKRGGAEQFF.

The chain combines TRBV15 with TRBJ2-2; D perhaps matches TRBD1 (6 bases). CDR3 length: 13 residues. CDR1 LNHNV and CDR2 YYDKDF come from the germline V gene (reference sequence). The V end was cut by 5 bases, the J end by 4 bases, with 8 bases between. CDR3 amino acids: CATSEQGTGELFF. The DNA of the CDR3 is TGTGCCACCAGCGAACAGGGCACCGGGGAGCTGTTTTTT.

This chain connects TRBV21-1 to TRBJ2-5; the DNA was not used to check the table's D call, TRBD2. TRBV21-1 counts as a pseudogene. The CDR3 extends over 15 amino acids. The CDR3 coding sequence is TGTGCCAGCAGCAAGACTAGCGGGGGGGGAGAGACCCAGTACTTC. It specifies CASSKTSGGGETQYF.

The CDR3 sequence is CASSRSLKRELDNEQFF. The CDR3 DNA reads TGTGCCAGCAGTCGATCTCTTAAGCGGGAGCTAGACAATGAGCAGTTCTTC. This chain connects TRBV6-4 to TRBJ2-1; 8 bases map to TRBD2. The V gene's germline CDR1 is MRHNA and CDR2 SNTAGT. The CDR3 is 17 amino acids. Losses at the gene ends were 5 bases for V and 5 bases for J; bases not matched to a gene: 14.

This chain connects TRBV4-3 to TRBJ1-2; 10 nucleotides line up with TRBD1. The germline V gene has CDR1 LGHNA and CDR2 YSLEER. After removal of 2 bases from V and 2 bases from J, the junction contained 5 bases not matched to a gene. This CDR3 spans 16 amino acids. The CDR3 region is CASSQQPGQGNYGYTF. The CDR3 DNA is TGCGCCAGCAGCCAACAACCGGGACAGGGGAACTATGGCTACACCTTC.

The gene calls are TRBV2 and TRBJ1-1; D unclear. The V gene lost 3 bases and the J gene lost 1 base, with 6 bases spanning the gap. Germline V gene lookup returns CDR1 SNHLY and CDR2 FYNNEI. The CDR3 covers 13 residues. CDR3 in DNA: TGTGCCAGCAGTGAGGCAGGGAACACTGAAGCTTTCTTT. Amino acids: CASSEAGNTEAFF.

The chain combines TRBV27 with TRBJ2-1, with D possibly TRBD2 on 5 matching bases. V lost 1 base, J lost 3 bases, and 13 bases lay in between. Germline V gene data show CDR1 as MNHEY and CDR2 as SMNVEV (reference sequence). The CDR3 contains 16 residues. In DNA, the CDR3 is TGTGCCAGCAGTTTATGGACTCCCACCGGCTACAATGAGCAGTTCTTC. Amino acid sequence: CASSLWTPTGYNEQFF.

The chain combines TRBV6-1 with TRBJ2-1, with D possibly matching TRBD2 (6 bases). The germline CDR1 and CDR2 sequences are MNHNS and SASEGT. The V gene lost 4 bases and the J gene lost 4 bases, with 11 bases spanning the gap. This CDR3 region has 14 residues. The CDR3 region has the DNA TGTGCCAGCAGTGGGTCTAGCGCGTACAATGAGCAGTTCTTC. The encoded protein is CASSGSSAYNEQFF.

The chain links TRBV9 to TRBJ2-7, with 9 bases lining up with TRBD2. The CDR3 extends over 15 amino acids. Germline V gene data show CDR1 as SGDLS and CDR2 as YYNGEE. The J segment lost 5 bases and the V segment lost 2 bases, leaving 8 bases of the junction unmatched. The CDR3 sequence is CASSVGAGGSDEQYF. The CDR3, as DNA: TGTGCCAGCAGCGTGGGGGCGGGAGGGTCCGACGAGCAGTACTTC.

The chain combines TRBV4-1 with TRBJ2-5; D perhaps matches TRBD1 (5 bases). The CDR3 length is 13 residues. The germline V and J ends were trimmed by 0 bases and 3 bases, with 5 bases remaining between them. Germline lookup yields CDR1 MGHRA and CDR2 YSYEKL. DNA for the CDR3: TGCGCCAGCAGCCAAGACAGGGAAGAGACCCAGTACTTC. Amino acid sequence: CASSQDREETQYF.

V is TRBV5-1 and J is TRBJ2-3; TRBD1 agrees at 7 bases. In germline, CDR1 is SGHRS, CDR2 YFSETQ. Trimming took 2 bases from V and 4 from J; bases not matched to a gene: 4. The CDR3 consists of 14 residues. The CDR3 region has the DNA TGCGCCAGCAGCTTCGGACAGGCGGCAGATACGCAGTATTTT. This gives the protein CASSFGQAADTQYF. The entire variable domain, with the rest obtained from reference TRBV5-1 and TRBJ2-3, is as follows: KAGVTQTPRYLIKTRGQQVTLSCSPISGHRSVSWYQQTPGQGLQFLFEYFSETQRNKGNFPGRFSGRQFSNSRSEMNVSTLELGDSALYLCASSFGQAADTQYFGPGTRLTVL.

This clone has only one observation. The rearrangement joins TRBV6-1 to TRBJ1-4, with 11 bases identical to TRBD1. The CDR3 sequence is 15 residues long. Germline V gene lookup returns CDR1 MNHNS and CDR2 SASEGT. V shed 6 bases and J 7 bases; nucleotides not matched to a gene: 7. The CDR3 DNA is TGTGCCAGCAGGGAGGACAGGGGGCTGGTTGAAAAACTGTTTTTT. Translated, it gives CASREDRGLVEKLFF.

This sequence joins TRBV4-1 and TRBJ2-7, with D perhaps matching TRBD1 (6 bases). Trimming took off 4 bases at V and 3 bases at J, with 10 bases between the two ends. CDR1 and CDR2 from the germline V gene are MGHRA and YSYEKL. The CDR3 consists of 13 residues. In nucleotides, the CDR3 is TGCGCCAGCAGCCCAGAACAGGGCTACGAGCAGTACTTC. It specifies CASSPEQGYEQYF.

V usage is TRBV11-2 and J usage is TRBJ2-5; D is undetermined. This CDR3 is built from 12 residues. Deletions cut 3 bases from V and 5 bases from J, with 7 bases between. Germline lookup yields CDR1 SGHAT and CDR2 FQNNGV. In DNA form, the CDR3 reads TGTGCCAGCAGCTTTACGCGGGAGACCCAGTACTTC. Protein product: CASSFTRETQYF. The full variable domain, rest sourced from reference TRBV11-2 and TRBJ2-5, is EAGVAQSPRYKIIEKRQSVAFWCNPISGHATLYWYQQILGQGPKLLIQFQNNGVVDDSQLPKDRFSAERLKGVDSTLKIQPAKLEDSAVYLCASSFTRETQYFGPGTRLLVL.